This T cell receptor beta chain is drawn from a study of metastatic and nonmetastatic thyroid tumors. Study overall: The comparison covered peripheral blood and tumor or nodule tissue in malignant and benign thyroid patients.

Before thyroid surgery, none of the patients had received any treatment. Points on this clone: Its antigen is undetermined. A much larger clone differs by one base, so this may be a read error.

Study-wide results and limits: Malignant thyroid tumors reportedly exceeded benign nodules significantly in TCR beta diversity, with the difference appearing in blood and tumor.

Per the study methods: Differences in CDR3 between clinicopathological groups were drawn on to build a classifier intended to discriminate distant-metastatic papillary thyroid cancer patients. TCRdb redid the clone calls on the PCR reads using MiXCR. None of the V and J calls come from the authors' own analysis; TCRdb made them. The sample has fewer than 100,000 clones; under 15% are singletons. Per germline, CDR1 ENHRY and CDR2 SYGVKD. Trimming took off 0 bases at V and 2 bases at J, with 8 bases between the two ends. CDR3 length equals 15 residues. The rearrangement joins TRBV10-3 to TRBJ2-1; D gene uncertain. Material for sequencing was blood. The sequence was obtained from a female donor with papillary thyroid cancer or a benign thyroid nodule (not recorded which). Some clones in this sample may be carry-over from other donors' samples. In DNA, the CDR3 is TGTGCCATCAGTGAGTCGGGGTGGGCCTACAATGAGCAGTTCTTC. This sequence encodes CAISESGWAYNEQFF.